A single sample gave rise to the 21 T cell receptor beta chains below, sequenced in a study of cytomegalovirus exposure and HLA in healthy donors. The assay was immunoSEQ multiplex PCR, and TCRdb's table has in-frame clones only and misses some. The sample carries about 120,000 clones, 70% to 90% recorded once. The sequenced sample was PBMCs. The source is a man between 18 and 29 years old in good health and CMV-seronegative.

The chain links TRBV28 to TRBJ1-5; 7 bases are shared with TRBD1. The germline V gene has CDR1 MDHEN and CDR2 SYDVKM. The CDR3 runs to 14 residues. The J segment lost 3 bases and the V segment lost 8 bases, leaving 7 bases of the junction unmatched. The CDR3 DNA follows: TGTGCCAGCTCCGGGACAGCCTACAATCAGCCCCAGCATTTT. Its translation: CASSGTAYNQPQHF. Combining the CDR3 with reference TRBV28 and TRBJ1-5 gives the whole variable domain DVKVTQSSRYLVKRTGEKVFLECVQDMDHENMFWYRQDPGLGLRLIYFSYDVKMKEKGDIPEGYSVSREKKERFSLILESASTNQTSMYLCASSGTAYNQPQHFGDGTRLSIL.

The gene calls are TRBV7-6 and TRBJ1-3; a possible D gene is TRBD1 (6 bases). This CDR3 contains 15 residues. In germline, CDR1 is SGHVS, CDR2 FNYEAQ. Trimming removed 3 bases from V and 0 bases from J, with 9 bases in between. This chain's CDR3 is CASSLGHRSGNTIYF. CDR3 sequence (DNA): TGTGCCAGCAGCTTGGGACACCGCTCTGGAAACACCATATATTTT.

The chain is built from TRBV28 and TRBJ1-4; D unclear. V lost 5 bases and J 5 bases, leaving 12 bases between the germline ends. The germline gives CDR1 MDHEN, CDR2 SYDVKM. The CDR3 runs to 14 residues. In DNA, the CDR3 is TGTGCCAGCAGTCTCACGGGCGGGAATGAAAAACTGTTTTTT. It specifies CASSLTGGNEKLFF.

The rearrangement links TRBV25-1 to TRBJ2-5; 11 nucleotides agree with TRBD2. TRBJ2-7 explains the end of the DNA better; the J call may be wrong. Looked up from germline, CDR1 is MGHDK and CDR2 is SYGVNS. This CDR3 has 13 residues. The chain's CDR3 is CATATSGKHEQYF. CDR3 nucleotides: TGTGCCACCGCGACTAGCGGGAAACACGAGCAGTACTTC.

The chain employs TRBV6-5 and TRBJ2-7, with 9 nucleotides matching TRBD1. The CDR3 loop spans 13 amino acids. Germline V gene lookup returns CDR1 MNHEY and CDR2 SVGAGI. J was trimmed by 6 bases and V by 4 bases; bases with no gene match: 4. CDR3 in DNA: TGTGCCAGCAGTTGGGGGACAGGGTTCGAGCAGTACTTC. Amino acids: CASSWGTGFEQYF.

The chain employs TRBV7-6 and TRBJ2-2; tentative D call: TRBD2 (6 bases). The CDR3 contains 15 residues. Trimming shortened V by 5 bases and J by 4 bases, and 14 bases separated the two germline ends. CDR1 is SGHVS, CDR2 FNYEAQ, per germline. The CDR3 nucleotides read TGTGCCAGCAGCCCCCGGGGAGGCCTCACCGGGGAGCTGTTTTTT. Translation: CASSPRGGLTGELFF.

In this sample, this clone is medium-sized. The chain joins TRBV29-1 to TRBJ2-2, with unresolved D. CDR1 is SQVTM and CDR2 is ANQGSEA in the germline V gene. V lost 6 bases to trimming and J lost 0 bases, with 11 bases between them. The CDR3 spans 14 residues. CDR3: CSVHSQANTGELFF. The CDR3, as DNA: TGCAGCGTGCACAGTCAGGCGAACACCGGGGAGCTGTTTTTT.

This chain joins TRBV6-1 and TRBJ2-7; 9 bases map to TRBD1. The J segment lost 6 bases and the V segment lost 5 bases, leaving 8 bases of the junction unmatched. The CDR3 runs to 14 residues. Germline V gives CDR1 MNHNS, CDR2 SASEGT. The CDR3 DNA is TGTGCCAGCAGTTTGACAGGGGGACGCGGCGAGCAGTACTTC. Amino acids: CASSLTGGRGEQYF.

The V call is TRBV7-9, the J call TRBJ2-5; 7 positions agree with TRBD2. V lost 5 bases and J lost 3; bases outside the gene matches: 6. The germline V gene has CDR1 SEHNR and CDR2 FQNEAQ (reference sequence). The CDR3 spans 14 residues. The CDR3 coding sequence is TGTGCCAGCAGCCCCGGGACTACAAAAGAGACCCAGTACTTC. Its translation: CASSPGTTKETQYF.

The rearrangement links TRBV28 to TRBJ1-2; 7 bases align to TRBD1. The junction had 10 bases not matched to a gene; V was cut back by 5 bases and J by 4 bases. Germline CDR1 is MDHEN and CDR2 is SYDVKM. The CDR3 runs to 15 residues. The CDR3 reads CASSPQRGRGYGYTF. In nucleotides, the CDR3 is TGTGCCAGCAGTCCCCAGAGGGGGCGCGGCTATGGCTACACCTTC.

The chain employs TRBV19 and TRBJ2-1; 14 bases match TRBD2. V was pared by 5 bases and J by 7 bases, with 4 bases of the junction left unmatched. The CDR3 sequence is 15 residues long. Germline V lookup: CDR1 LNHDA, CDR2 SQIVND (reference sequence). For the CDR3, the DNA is TGTGCCAGTAGTCGTAGACTAGCGGGGGGGAATGAGCAGTTCTTC. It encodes CASSRRLAGGNEQFF.

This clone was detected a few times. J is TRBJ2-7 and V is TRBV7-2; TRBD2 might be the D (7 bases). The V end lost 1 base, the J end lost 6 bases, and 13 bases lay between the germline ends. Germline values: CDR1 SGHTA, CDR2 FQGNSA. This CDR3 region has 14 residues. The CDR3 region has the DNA TGTGCCAGCAGCTTAGTAGGGGGGGTAGGCGAGCAGTACTTC. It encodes CASSLVGGVGEQYF.

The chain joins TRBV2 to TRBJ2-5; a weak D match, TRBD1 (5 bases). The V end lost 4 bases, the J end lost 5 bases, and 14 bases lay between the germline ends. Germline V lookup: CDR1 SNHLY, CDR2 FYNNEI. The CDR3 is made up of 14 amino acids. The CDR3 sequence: CASSAAYKGETQYF. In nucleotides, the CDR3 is TGTGCCAGCAGTGCCGCATACAAGGGGGAGACCCAGTACTTC. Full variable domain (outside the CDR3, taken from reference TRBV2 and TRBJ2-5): EPEVTQTPSHQVTQMGQEVILRCVPISNHLYFYWYRQILGQKVEFLVSFYNNEISEKSEIFDDQFSVERPDGSNFTLKIRSTKLEDSAMYFCASSAAYKGETQYFGPGTRLLVL.

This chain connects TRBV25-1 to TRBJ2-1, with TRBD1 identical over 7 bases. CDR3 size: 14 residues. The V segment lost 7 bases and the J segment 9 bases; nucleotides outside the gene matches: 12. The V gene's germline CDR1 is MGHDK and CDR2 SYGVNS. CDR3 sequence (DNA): TGTGCCAGCACCGTTGAGACAGGGACGAGTGAGCAGTTCTTC. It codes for CASTVETGTSEQFF. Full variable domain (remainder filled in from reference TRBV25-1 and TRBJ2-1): EADIYQTPRYLVIGTGKKITLECSQTMGHDKMYWYQQDPGMELHLIHYSYGVNSTEKGDLSSESTVSRIRTEHFPLTLESARPSHTSQYLCASTVETGTSEQFFGPGTRLTVL.

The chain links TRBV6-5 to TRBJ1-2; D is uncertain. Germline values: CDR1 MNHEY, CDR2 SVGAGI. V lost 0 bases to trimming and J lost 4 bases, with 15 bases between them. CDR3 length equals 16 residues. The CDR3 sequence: CASSYSYLYIAYGYTF. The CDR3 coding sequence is TGTGCCAGCAGTTACTCGTACCTGTACATCGCCTATGGCTACACCTTC.

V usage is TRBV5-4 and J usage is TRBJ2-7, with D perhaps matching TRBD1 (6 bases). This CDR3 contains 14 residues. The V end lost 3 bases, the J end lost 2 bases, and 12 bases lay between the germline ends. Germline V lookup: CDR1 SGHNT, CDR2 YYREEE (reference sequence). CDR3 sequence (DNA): TGTGCCAGCAGCTCCGGACAGTTGCCCTACGAGCAGTACTTC. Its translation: CASSSGQLPYEQYF.

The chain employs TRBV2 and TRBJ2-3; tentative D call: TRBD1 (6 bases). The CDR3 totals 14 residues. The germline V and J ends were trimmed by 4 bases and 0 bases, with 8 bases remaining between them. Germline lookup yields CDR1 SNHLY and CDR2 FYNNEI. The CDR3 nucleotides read TGTGCCAGCAGTGGGACAGCTAGCACAGATACGCAGTATTTT. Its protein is CASSGTASTDTQYF.

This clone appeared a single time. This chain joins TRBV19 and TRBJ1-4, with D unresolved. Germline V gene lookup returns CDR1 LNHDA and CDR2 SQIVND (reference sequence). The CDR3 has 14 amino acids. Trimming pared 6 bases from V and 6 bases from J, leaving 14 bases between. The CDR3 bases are TGTGCCAGTAGCTGGGGAGGTAGTGATGAAAAACTGTTTTTT. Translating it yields CASSWGGSDEKLFF.

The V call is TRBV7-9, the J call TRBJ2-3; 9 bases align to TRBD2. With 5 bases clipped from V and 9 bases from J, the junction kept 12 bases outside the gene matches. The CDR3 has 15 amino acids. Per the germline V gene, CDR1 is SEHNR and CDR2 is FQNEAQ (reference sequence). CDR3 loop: CASSTSLAGVRTQYF. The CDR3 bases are TGTGCCAGCAGCACTAGCTTAGCGGGAGTACGGACGCAGTATTTT.

In DNA form, the CDR3 reads TGTGCCAGCAGCACTGGACTAGCGGGAGGGCCAGTTTACAATGAGCAGTTCTTC. It is translated as CASSTGLAGGPVYNEQFF. The rearrangement uses TRBV7-8 and TRBJ2-1, with 15 bases matching TRBD2. Germline CDR1 is SGHVS and CDR2 is FQNEAQ. CDR3 length: 18 residues. Trimming cost V 5 bases and J 4 bases; bases outside gene matches: 9.

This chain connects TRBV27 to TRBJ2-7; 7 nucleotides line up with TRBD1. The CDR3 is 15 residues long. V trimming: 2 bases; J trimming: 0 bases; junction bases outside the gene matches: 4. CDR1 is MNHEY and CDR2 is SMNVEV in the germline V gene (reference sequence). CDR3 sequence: CASSLLGQSSYEQYF. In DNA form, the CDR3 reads TGTGCCAGCAGTTTACTGGGACAGAGCTCCTACGAGCAGTACTTC.